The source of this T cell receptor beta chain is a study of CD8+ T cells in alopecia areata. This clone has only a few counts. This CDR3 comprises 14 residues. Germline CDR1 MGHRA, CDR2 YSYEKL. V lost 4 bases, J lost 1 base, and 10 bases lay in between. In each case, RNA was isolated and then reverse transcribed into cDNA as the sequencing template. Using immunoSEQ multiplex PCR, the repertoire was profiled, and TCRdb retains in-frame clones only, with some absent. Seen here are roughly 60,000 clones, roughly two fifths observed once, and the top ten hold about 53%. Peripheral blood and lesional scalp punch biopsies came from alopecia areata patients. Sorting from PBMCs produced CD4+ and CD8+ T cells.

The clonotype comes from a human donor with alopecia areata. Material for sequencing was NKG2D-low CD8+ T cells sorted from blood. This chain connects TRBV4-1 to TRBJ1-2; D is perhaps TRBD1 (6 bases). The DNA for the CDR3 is TGCGCCAGCAGCCTCGGGACACTTAACTATGGCTACACCTTC. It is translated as CASSLGTLNYGYTF.